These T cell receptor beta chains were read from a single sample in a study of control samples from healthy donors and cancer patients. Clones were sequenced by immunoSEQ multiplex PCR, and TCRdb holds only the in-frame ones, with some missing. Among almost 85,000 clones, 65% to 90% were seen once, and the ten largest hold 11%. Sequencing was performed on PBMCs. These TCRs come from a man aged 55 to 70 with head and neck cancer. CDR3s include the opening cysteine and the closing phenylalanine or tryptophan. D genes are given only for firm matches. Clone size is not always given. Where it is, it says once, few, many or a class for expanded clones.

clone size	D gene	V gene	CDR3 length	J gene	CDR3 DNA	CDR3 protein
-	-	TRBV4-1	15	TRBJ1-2	TGCGCCAGCACCCTAAGGGCAGGGTCCAACTATGGCTACACCTTC	CASTLRAGSNYGYTF
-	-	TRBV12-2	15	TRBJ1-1	TGTGCAAGTCGCTTAGAAAACAGGGGACCCCCTGAAGCTTTCTTT	CASRLENRGPPEAFF
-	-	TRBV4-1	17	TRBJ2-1	TGCGCCAGCAGCCAAGAAGAAGGGGGAAGCTCCTACAATGAGCAGTTCTTC	CASSQEEGGSSYNEQFF
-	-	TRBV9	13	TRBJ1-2	TGTGCCAGCAGCGTAGAGGTGGGATTAGGCTACACCTTC	CASSVEVGLGYTF
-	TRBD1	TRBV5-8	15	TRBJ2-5	TGTGCCAGCAGCTTCGGGGACAGGGTAGGGGAGACCCAGTACTTC	CASSFGDRVGETQYF
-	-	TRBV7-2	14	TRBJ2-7	TGTGCCAGCACCCTAGGGCACGGCGCCTACGAGCAGTACTTC	CASTLGHGAYEQYF
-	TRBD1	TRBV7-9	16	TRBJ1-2	TGTGCCAGCAGCTTAGCCTACCTGGACAGGGACTATGGCTACACCTTC	CASSLAYLDRDYGYTF
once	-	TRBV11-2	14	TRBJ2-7	TGTGCCAGCAGCTTACGTCCCTCGGGCTACGAGCAGTACTTC	CASSLRPSGYEQYF
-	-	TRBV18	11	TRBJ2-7	TGTGCCAGCTCACGGGAGCGCGAGCAGTACTTC	CASSREREQYF
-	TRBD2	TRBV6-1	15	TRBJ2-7	TGTGCCAGCAGTGAAGAAAGCGGGAGTTCCTACGAGCAGTACTTC	CASSEESGSSYEQYF
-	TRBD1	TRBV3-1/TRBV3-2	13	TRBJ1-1	TGTGCCAGCAGCCGAACAGGGGTTACTGAAGCTTTCTTT	CASSRTGVTEAFF
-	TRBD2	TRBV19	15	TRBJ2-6	TGTGCCAGTCACGAGCGGGGGGCTGGGGCCAACGTCCTGACTTTC	CASHERGAGANVLTF
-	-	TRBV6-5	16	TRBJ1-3	TGTGCCAGCAGTTACTTCGAGGGTGGCACTGGAAACACCATATATTTT	CASSYFEGGTGNTIYF
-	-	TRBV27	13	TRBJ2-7	TGTGCCAGCAGTTTTTCTAGCTCCTACGAGCAGTACTTC	CASSFSSSYEQYF
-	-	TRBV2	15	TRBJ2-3	TGTGCCAGCAGTATACAGGGTGTTTCGCTTGATACGCAGTATTTT	CASSIQGVSLDTQYF
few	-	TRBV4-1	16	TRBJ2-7	TGCGCCAGCAGCCAGGTGGGGACTCCTGGCCCCTACGAGCAGTACTTC	CASSQVGTPGPYEQYF
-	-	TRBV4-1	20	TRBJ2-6	TGCGCCAGCAGCTCCCGCCCCCCCGGAATTCCTTCTCCTGGGGCCAACGTCCTGACTTTC	CASSSRPPGIPSPGANVLTF
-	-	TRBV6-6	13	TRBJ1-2	TGTGCCAGCAGCCCACCCGGAGGAACTGGCTACACCTTC	CASSPPGGTGYTF
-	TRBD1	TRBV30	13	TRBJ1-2	TGTGCCTGGAGTCGATACAGGGGACAGGGCTACACCTTC	CAWSRYRGQGYTF
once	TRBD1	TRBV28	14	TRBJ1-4	TGTGCCAGCAGTTCGGGACAGGGGAGGGAAAAACTGTTTTTT	CASSSGQGREKLFF
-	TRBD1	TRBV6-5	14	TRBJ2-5	TGTGCCAGCAGTCTGGACAGGGGGAGGGAGACCCAGTACTTC	CASSLDRGRETQYF
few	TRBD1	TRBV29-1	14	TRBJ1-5	TGCAGCGCCCGGACAGGGGCCCTGGGTCAGCCCCAGCATTTT	CSARTGALGQPQHF
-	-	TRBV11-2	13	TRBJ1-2	TGTGCCAGCAGCTTCCCAGGAGGGGGTGGCTACACCTTC	CASSFPGGGGYTF
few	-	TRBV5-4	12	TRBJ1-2	TGTGCCAGCAGCTTTGTGACGGGGGGCTACACCTTC	CASSFVTGGYTF
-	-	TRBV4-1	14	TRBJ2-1	TGCGCCCCTGTCACGGGAGTCTACTACAATGAGCAGTTCTTC	CAPVTGVYYNEQFF
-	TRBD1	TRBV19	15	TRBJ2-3	TGTGCCAGTAGTATCAGGACAGGGGGCACAGATACGCAGTATTTT	CASSIRTGGTDTQYF
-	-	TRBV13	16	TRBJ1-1	TGTGCCAGCAGCTTAGCCGGACACGCACTGAGCACTGAAGCTTTCTTT	CASSLAGHALSTEAFF
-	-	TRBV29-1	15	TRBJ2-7	TGCAGCGTTGAAGAAAGTTATGGTTGGCATTACGAGCAGTACTTC	CSVEESYGWHYEQYF
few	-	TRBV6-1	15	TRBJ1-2	TGTGCCAGCAGTGAAGCGACCGGGCCCAACTATGGCTACACCTTC	CASSEATGPNYGYTF
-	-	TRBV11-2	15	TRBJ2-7	TGTGCCAGCAGCTTAGAACGCAGGGTACTCTACGAGCAGTACTTC	CASSLERRVLYEQYF
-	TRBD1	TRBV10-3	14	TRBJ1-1	TGTGCCATCAGTGAGGGCGCAGGGGGAGGTGAAGCTTTCTTT	CAISEGAGGGEAFF
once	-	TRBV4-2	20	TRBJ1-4	TGTGCCAGCAGCCTCGTGTTTCGCGACAGTCTTATTACAACTAATGAAAAACTGTTTTTT	CASSLVFRDSLITTNEKLFF
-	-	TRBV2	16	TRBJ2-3	TGTGCCAGCAGTGAAGGGACGACCCCTAGCACAGATACGCAGTATTTT	CASSEGTTPSTDTQYF
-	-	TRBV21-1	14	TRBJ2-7	TGTGCCAGCAGCAAAGTATATGGGGCGTCAGAGCAGTACTTC	CASSKVYGASEQYF